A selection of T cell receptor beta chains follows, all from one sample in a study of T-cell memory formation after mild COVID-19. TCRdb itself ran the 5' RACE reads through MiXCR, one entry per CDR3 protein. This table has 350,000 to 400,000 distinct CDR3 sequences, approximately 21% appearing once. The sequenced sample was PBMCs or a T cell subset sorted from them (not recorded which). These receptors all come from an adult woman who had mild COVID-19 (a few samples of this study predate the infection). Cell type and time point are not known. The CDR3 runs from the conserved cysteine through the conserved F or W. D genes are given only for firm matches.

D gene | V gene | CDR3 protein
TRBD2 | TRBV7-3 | CASSLRGGLRPLYNEQFF
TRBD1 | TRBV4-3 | CASSQGARGRTGELFF
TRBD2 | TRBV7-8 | CASSGRTSNEQFF
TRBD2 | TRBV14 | CASTGTSGTQETQYF
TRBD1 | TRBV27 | CASSFRRGQGFVPQYF
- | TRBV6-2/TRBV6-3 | CASSYPIGEQYF
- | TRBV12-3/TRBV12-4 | CASRGGSSYNEQFF
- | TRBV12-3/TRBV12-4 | CASSRGTSSGNTIYF
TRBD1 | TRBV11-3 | CASSRLAGTGLYNEQFF
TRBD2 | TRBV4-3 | CASSQVPSGSARTGELFF
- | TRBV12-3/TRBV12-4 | CASSSQGVDGYTF
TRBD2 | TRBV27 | CASSFSSGNEQFF
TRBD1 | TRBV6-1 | CASSERGGAGYGYTF
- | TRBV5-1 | CASSPPGGEQFF
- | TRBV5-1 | CASSSTGYSSYNEQFF
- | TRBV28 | CASSFPRRRETQYF
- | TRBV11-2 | CASEGRGNYGYTF
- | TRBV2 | CASTPTPPRGHNEQFF
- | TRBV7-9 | CASSLVGARYF
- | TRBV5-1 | CASSLSGDSNYGYTF
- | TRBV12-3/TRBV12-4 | CASSHSRTTYNSPLHF
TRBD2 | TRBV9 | CASSVSVAGALDTGELFF